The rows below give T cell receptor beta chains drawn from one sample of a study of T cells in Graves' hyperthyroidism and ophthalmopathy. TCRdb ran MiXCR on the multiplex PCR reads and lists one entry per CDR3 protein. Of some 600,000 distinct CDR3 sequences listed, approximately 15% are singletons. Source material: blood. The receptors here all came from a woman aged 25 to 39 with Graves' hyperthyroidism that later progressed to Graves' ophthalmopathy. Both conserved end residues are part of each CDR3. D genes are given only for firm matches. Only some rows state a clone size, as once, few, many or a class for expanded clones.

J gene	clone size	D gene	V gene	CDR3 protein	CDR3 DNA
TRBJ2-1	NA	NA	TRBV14	CASSQVSATNNEQFF	TGTGCCAGCAGCCAAGTATCTGCGACCAACAATGAGCAGTTCTTC
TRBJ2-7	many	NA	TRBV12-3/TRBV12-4	CASGLAGKSYEQYF	TGTGCCAGCGGATTGGCCGGAAAATCCTACGAGCAGTACTTC
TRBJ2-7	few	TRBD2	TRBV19	CASSYQREGGEQYF	TGTGCCAGTAGTTACCAGCGGGAGGGAGGCGAGCAGTACTTC
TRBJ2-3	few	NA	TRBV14	CASSQGVYTQYF	TGTGCCAGCAGCCAAGGAGTTTATACGCAGTATTTT
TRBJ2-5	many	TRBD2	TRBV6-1	CASSSGGRASETQYF	TGTGCCAGCAGTTCGGGCGGGAGGGCCTCGGAGACCCAGTACTTC
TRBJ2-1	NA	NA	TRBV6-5	CASSYSDRDSNNEQFF	TGTGCCAGCAGTTACTCGGACCGGGACTCCAACAATGAGCAGTTCTTC
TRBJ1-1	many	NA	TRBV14	CASSPHPTRAEAFF	TGTGCCAGCAGCCCCCACCCGACGCGAGCTGAAGCTTTCTTT
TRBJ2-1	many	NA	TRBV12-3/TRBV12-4	CASSLNSPGDYYNEQFF	TGTGCCAGCAGTTTAAATTCCCCAGGGGACTACTACAATGAGCAGTTCTTC
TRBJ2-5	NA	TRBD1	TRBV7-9	CASSTNTGGPTQETQYF	TGTGCCAGCAGCACAAACACAGGGGGCCCAACACAAGAGACCCAGTACTTC
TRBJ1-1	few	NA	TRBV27	CASTSRQRIGEAFF	TGTGCCAGCACGTCCCGACAACGGATAGGGGAAGCTTTCTTT
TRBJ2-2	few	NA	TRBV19	CASSIFGGVGGELFF	TGTGCCAGTAGTATTTTCGGGGGAGTCGGCGGGGAGCTGTTTTTT
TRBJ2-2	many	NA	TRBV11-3	CASSLEQDRTTNTGELFF	TGTGCCAGCAGCTTAGAGCAGGATCGGACCACCAACACCGGGGAGCTGTTTTTT
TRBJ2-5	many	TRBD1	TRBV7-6	CASSAGQGGSETQYF	TGTGCCAGCAGCGCTGGACAGGGGGGTTCCGAGACCCAGTACTTC
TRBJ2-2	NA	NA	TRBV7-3	CASSLNSGPNTGELFF	TGTGCCAGCAGCTTAAATAGCGGCCCGAACACCGGGGAGCTGTTTTTT
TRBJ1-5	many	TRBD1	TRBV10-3	CAIRGQGVGQPQHF	TGTGCCATCAGAGGACAGGGCGTGGGACAGCCCCAGCATTTT
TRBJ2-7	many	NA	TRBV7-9	CASSPRLPDYEQYF	TGTGCCAGCAGCCCACGACTCCCTGACTACGAGCAGTACTTC
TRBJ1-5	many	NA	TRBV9	CASSVWDYQPQHF	TGTGCCAGCAGCGTATGGGATTATCAGCCCCAGCATTTT
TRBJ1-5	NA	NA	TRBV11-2	CASSPGAGVEQPQHF	TGTGCCAGCAGCCCGGGAGCAGGGGTGGAGCAGCCCCAGCATTTT
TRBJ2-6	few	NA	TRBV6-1	CASSEVQGANVLTF	TGTGCCAGCAGCGAGGTCCAGGGAGCCAACGTCCTGACTTTC
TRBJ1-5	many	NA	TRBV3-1	CASSQDQVNQPQHF	TGTGCCAGCAGCCAAGATCAGGTAAATCAGCCCCAGCATTTT
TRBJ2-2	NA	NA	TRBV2	CASTPGDVNTGELFF	TGTGCCAGCACACCGGGGGACGTGAACACCGGGGAGCTGTTTTTT
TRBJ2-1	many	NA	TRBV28	CASSRLWGAEYNEQFF	TGTGCCAGCAGCCGTCTGTGGGGGGCGGAATACAATGAGCAGTTCTTC
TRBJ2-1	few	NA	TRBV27	CASSLVLQDNEQFF	TGTGCCAGCAGTCTAGTATTACAGGACAATGAGCAGTTCTTC
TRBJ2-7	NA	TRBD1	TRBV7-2	CASRAGGTGLPYEQYF	TGTGCCAGCAGGGCAGGGGGTACGGGTCTTCCCTACGAGCAGTACTTC
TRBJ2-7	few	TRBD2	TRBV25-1	CASRESGRVNYEQYF	TGTGCCAGCAGGGAAAGCGGGAGAGTCAACTACGAGCAGTACTTC
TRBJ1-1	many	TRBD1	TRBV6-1	CASTRQGMNTEAFF	TGTGCCAGCACTAGACAGGGGATGAACACTGAAGCTTTCTTT
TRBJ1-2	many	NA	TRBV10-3	CAISELGEPLLTMFHGYTF	TGTGCCATCAGTGAATTAGGAGAGCCGTTGCTAACTATGTTCCATGGCTACACCTTC
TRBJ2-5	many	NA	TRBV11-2	CASSLDKAETQYF	TGTGCCAGCAGCTTAGATAAGGCAGAGACCCAGTACTTC
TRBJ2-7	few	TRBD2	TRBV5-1	CASSRTSGRDEQYF	TGCGCCAGCAGCCGAACTAGCGGGAGGGACGAGCAGTACTTC
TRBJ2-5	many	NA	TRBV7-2	CASSLGRKETQYF	TGTGCCAGCAGCTTAGGCAGGAAAGAGACCCAGTACTTC
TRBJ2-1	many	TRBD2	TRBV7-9	CASSDPDQSGRGHNEQFF	TGTGCCAGCAGCGACCCGGATCAAAGCGGGAGGGGGCACAATGAGCAGTTCTTC
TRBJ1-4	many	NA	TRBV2	CASSPAQLGEKLFF	TGTGCCAGTTCCCCCGCCCAACTGGGGGAAAAACTGTTTTTT
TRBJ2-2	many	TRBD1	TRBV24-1	CATSERTGVTGELFF	TGTGCCACCAGTGAGCGGACAGGAGTCACCGGGGAGCTGTTTTTT
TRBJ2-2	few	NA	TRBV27	CASSLGSVGELFF	TGTGCCAGCAGCCTCGGGTCTGTTGGGGAGCTGTTTTTT
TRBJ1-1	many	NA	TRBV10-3	CAIGPNTEAFF	TGTGCCATCGGTCCCAACACTGAAGCTTTCTTT
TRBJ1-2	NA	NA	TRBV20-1	CSARWGAWGYTF	TGCAGTGCTAGGTGGGGAGCGTGGGGCTACACCTTC
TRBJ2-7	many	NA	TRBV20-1	CSARDGGSYEQYF	TGCAGTGCGCGGGACGGAGGCTCCTACGAGCAGTACTTC
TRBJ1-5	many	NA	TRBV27	CASGSSLVTQHF	TGTGCCAGCGGTTCGTCCCTGGTGACCCAGCATTTT
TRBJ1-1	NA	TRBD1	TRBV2	CASSVGQTRTEAFF	TGTGCCAGCAGCGTGGGACAGACTAGGACTGAAGCTTTCTTT
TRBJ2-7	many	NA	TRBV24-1	CATSDGQGRYEQYF	TGTGCCACCAGTGATGGCCAGGGGCGCTACGAGCAGTACTTC
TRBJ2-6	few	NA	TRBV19	CASSTTGRGTNVLTF	TGTGCCAGTAGTACGACAGGTCGTGGCACCAACGTCCTGACTTTC
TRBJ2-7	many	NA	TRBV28	CASRLVGEQYF	TGTGCCAGCAGGTTGGTGGGTGAGCAGTACTTC
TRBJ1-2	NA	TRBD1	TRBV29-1	CSVETGDGYTF	TGCAGCGTTGAGACAGGGGATGGCTACACCTTC